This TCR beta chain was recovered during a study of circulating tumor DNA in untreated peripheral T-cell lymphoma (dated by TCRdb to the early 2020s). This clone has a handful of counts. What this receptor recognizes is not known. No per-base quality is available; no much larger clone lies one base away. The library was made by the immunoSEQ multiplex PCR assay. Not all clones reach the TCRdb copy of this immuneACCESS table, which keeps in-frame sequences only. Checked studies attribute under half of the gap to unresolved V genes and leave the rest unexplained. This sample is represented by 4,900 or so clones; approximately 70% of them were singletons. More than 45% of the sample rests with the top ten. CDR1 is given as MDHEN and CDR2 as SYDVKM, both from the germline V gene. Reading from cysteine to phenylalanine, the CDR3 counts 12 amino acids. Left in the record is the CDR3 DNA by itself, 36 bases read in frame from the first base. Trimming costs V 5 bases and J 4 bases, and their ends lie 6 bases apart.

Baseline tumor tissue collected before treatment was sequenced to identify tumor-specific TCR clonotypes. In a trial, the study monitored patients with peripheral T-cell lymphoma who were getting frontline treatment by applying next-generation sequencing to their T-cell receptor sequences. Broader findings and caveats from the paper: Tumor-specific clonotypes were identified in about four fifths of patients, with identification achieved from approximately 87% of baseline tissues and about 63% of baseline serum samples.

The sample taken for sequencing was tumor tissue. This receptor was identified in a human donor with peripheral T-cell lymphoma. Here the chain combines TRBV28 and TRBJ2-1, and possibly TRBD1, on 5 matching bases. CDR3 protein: CASSAGYNEQFF. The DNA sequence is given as TGTGCCAGCAGTGCAGGGTACAATGAGCAGTTCTTC.